This is a list of T cell receptor beta chains from one sample in a study of blood T cell repertoires in COVID-19. Clones were read by immunoSEQ multiplex PCR, and TCRdb kept only the in-frame ones, dropping some. Seen here are about 140,000 clones, around 80% observed once, and the top ten hold more than 3.5%. Material: peripheral blood. These receptors were obtained from an elderly woman with active or convalescent COVID-19. Both conserved end residues are part of each CDR3. The order of the fields is J gene, V gene, CDR3 length, CDR3 protein.

TRBJ1-2 | TRBV22-1 | 12 | CPGSSRTGPYTF
TRBJ2-1 | TRBV10-3 | 15 | CAISGPTSGTNEQFF
TRBJ1-2 | TRBV24-1 | 15 | CATSDSGQGYYGYTF
TRBJ2-4 | TRBV20-1 | 16 | CSASLQGLMGKNIQYF
TRBJ1-2 | TRBV24-1 | 14 | CATSDSPGPYGYTF
TRBJ1-2 | TRBV6-5 | 14 | CASRGDRGAYGYTF
TRBJ1-2 | TRBV7-2 | 14 | CASSLDRGLNGYTF
TRBJ2-6 | TRBV19 | 16 | CASKRGAISGANVLTF
TRBJ1-2 | TRBV28 | 18 | CASSNRKNLGQEAYGYTF
TRBJ1-2 | TRBV5-4 | 12 | CASSLSGVGYTF
TRBJ1-1 | TRBV13 | 13 | CASSGEGGAEAFF
TRBJ2-1 | TRBV5-1 | 18 | CASSFQTSGGANVNEQFF
TRBJ1-6 | TRBV28 | 15 | CASTTRDRANSPLHF
TRBJ2-3 | TRBV2 | 17 | CASSTPFLGLGTDTQYF
TRBJ2-4 | TRBV28 | 15 | CASSERVGTKNIQYF
TRBJ2-1 | TRBV19 | 12 | CASSGGALEQFF
TRBJ2-5 | TRBV2 | 16 | CASSEGLAGGPETQYF
TRBJ1-2 | TRBV18 | 13 | CASSPTGGYGYTF
TRBJ1-2 | TRBV5-1 | 13 | CASSLEGGRGYTF
TRBJ1-1 | TRBV5-6 | 13 | CASSKQGNTEAFF
TRBJ1-2 | TRBV27 | 15 | CASSLLTGGDYGYTF
TRBJ2-5 | TRBV5-8 | 16 | CASSPPPWGNQETQYF
TRBJ1-5 | TRBV4-1 | 17 | CASSQITGGAGNQPQHF
TRBJ1-1 | TRBV5-1 | 15 | CASSRAGGTGTEAFF
TRBJ2-7 | TRBV7-2 | 15 | CASSTQTSGGAEQYF
TRBJ1-4 | TRBV27 | 17 | CASSLFWDSSTNEKLFF
TRBJ2-7 | TRBV28 | 13 | CASSLQVSYEQYF
TRBJ2-7 | TRBV7-9 | 12 | CASSLIEYEQYF
TRBJ2-1 | TRBV6-5 | 13 | CASTPAVYNEQFF
TRBJ2-5 | TRBV6-2/TRBV6-3 | 17 | CASSYKAGWLTQETQYF
TRBJ2-4 | TRBV18 | 16 | CASSPPSGGGQNIQYF
TRBJ2-7 | TRBV9 | 15 | CASSPGRSIGSEQYF
TRBJ1-2 | TRBV2 | 12 | CASSDTGNGYTF
TRBJ2-7 | TRBV11-2 | 14 | CASSLGLSSYEQYF
TRBJ2-3 | TRBV24-1 | 15 | CATSDWRALTDTQYF
TRBJ1-5 | TRBV19 | 15 | CASSIDFRSNQPQHF
TRBJ1-3 | TRBV7-2 | 17 | CASSRDIRISDGNTIYF
TRBJ1-2 | TRBV29-1 | 13 | CSVGFRDRVGYTF
TRBJ1-2 | TRBV5-8 | 15 | CASSLGRYRFHGYTF
TRBJ2-3 | TRBV4-2 | 14 | CASSPGLARLTQYF
TRBJ2-7 | TRBV28 | 15 | CASSLTQRGLDEQYF
TRBJ2-7 | TRBV11-2 | 17 | CASSRTNTGTAHYEQYF
TRBJ2-3 | TRBV27 | 16 | CASSWDRGRRTDTQYF
TRBJ1-2 | TRBV7-3 | 13 | CASSLTAGYGYTF
TRBJ1-6 | TRBV6-5 | 13 | CASSPGGRSPLHF
TRBJ1-1 | TRBV9 | 18 | CASSVGFWLEGKNTEAFF
TRBJ1-3 | TRBV5-1 | 15 | CASSSVGGDGNTIYF
TRBJ2-3 | TRBV5-1 | 14 | CASSLGGRTDTQYF
TRBJ2-1 | TRBV24-1 | 14 | CATSDLAQYNEQFF
TRBJ2-1 | TRBV7-3 | 15 | CASSLGLAKNNEQFF
TRBJ1-1 | TRBV11-2 | 13 | CASNRGWDTEAFF
TRBJ1-1 | TRBV30 | 11 | CAWWQVTEAFF
TRBJ1-2 | TRBV27 | 13 | CASSPTPWYGYTF
TRBJ1-2 | TRBV2 | 13 | CASRETGDYGYTF
TRBJ1-2 | TRBV9 | 16 | CASSALPSGGGYGYTF
TRBJ1-2 | TRBV5-1 | 15 | CASSLDAGGQRGYTF
TRBJ2-7 | TRBV6-5 | 14 | CASRGTGFTNEQYF